Here is one TCR beta chain with its context. The data were obtained in a study of PD-L1 blockade in urothelial cancer. The CDR3 has 13 residues. Per the germline V gene, CDR1 is SNHLY and CDR2 is FYNNEI. After removal of 5 bases from V and 3 bases from J, the junction contained 3 bases not matched to a gene. Some clones are missing from TCRdb's copy, which holds only in-frame ones; the method was immunoSEQ multiplex PCR. The table includes some 28,000 clones, roughly 76% detected once. Samples were collected from each patient before treatment and during treatment. Each patient gave between 1 and 8 of them in total.

Source: PBMCs, taken around atezolizumab (anti-PD-L1) treatment. The TCR was taken from a man in his fifties with urothelial cancer. The J gene is TRBJ1-1, the V gene TRBV2; 7 bases map to TRBD1. CDR3 protein: CASSQTGDTEAFF. The DNA for the CDR3 is TGTGCCAGCAGTCAAACAGGGGACACTGAAGCTTTCTTT.